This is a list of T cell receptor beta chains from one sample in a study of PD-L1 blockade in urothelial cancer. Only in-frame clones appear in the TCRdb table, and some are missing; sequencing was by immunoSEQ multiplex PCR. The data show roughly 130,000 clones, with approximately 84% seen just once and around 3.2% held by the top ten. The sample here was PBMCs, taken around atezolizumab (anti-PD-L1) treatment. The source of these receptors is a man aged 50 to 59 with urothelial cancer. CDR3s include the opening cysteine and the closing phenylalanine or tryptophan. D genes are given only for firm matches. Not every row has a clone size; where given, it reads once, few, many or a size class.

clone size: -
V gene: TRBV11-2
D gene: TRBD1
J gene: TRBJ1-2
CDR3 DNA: TGTGCCAGCAGCGGTTACGGAGGGACAGCCCAAGGCTATGGCTACACCTTC
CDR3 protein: CASSGYGGTAQGYGYTF

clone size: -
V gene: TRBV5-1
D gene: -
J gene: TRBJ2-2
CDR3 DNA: TGCGCCAGCAGCTTACAGGTTTCGAACACCGGGGAGCTGTTTTTT
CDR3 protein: CASSLQVSNTGELFF

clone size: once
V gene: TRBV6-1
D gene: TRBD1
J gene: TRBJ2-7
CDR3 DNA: TGTGCCAGCAGGAACGACAGGGGGTTCTACGAGCAGTACTTC
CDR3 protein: CASRNDRGFYEQYF

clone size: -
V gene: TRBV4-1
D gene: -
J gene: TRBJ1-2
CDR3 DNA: TGCGCCAGCAGCCCGGGTCAAGCCTATGGCTACACCTTC
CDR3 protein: CASSPGQAYGYTF

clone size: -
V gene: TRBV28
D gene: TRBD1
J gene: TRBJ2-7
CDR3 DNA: TGTGCCAGCAGTTTCTGGGGACAGAAGTACGAGCAGTACTTC
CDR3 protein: CASSFWGQKYEQYF

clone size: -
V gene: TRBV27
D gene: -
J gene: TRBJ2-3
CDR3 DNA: TGTGCCAGCAGTTTGTTCAGAAGCACAGATACGCAGTATTTT
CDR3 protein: CASSLFRSTDTQYF

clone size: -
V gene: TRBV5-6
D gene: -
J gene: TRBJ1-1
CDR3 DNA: TGTGCCAGCAGCTTGTCTGCCAGATACACTGAAGCTTTCTTT
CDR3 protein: CASSLSARYTEAFF

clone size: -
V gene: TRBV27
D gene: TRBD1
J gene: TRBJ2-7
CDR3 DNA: TGTGCCAGCAGTTCCGGGACAGGGGGCCTCGAGCAGTACTTC
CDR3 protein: CASSSGTGGLEQYF

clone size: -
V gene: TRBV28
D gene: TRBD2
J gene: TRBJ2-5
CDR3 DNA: TGTGCCAGCAGGGCTAGCGGGAAGACCCAGTACTTC
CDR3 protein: CASRASGKTQYF

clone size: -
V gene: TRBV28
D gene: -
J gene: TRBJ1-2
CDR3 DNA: TGTGCCAGTTTTGGCGGGGGGCGAATCTATGGCTACACCTTC
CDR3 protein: CASFGGGRIYGYTF

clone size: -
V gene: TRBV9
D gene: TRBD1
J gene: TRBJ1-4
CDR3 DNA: TGTGCCAGCAGCCGACAGGGAGGTCGGGCAGGTGAAAAACTGTTTTTT
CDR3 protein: CASSRQGGRAGEKLFF

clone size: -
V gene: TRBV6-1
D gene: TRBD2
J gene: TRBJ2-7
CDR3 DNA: TGTGCCAGCACCTCTAGCGGGCCCTCCTACGAGCAGTACTTC
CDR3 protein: CASTSSGPSYEQYF

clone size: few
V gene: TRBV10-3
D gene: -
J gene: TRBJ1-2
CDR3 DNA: TGTGCCATCAGTGAAAGGCAGGGCGATGGCTACACCTTC
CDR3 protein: CAISERQGDGYTF